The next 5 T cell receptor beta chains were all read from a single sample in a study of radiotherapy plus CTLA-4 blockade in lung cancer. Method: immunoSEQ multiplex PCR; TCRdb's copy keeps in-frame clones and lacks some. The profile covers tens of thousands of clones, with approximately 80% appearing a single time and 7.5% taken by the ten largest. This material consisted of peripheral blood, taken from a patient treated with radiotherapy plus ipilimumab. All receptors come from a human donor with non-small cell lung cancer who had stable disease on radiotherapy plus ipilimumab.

CDR3 DNA: TGTGCCAGCAGTGATGGGACAGTTGGCTACACCTTC. Its translation is CASSDGTVGYTF. The chain is built from TRBV25-1 and TRBJ1-2, with TRBD1 matching 7 bases. The ends lost 3 bases at V and 7 bases at J; junction bases unmatched: 2. CDR3 length equals 12 residues. The germline V gene has CDR1 MGHDK and CDR2 SYGVNS.

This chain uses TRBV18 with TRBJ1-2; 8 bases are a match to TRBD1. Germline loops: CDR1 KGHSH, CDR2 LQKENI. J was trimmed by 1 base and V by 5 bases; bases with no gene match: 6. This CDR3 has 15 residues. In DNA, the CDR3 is TGTGCCAGCTCAGGCGACAGGGGTTTTAACTATGGCTACACCTTC. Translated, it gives CASSGDRGFNYGYTF.

The CDR3 coding sequence is TGTGCCAGCAGTGACTCGGGGGGCCCAGATACGCAGTATTTT. Encoded protein: CASSDSGGPDTQYF. The chain couples TRBV6-4 to TRBJ2-3; TRBD1 or TRBD2 may be the D gene (6 bases each). CDR1 and CDR2 (germline): MRHNA, SNTAGT. The germline V and J ends were trimmed by 0 bases and 4 bases, with 8 bases remaining between them. This CDR3 has 14 residues.

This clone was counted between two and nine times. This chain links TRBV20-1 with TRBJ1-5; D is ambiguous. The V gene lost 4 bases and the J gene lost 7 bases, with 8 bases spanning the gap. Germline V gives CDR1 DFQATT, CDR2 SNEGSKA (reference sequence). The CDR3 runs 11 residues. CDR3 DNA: TGCAGTGCTATTTTTGGCCAGCCCCAGCATTTT. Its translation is CSAIFGQPQHF.

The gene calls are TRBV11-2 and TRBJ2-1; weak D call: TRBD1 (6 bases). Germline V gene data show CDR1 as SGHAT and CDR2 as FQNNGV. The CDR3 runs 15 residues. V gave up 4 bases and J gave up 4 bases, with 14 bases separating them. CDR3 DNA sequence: TGTGCCAGCAGCTCCGCGACAGGAGTATACAATGAGCAGTTCTTC. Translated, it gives CASSSATGVYNEQFF.